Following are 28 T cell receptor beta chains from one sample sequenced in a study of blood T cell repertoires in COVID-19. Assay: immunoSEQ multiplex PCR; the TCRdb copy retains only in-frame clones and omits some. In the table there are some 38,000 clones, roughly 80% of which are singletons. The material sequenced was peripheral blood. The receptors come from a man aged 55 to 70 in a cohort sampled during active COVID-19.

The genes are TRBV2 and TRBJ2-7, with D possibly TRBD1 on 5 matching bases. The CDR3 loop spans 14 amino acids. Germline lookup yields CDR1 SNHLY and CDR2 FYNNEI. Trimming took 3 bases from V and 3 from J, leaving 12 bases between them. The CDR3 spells CASSDAQGNYEQYF. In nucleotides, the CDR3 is TGTGCCAGCAGTGATGCGCAGGGAAACTACGAGCAGTACTTC.

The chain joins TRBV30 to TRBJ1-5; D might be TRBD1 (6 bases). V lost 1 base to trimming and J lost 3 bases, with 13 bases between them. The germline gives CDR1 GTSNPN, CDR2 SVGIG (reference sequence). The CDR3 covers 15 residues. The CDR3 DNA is TGTGCCTGGAGTGGAAAGGGGGGGAACAATCAGCCCCAGCATTTT. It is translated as CAWSGKGGNNQPQHF.

The CDR3 is CASSSSRASYNEQFF. CDR3 in DNA: TGTGCCAGCAGCTCTTCCAGGGCTTCCTACAATGAGCAGTTCTTC. This sequence joins TRBV7-7 and TRBJ2-1, with TRBD1 as a possible D gene (5 bases). Deletions cut 4 bases from V and 1 base from J, with 11 bases between. There are 15 residues in the CDR3. Germline-derived CDR1 and CDR2 are SSHAT and FNYEAQ (reference sequence).

DNA of the CDR3: TGCGCCAGCAGCCCCGGGGTCCTAGCCAAAAACATTCAGTACTTC. The encoded protein is CASSPGVLAKNIQYF. This sequence joins TRBV5-1 and TRBJ2-4, with a tentative D call TRBD2 (5 bases). Germline CDR1 is SGHRS and CDR2 is YFSETQ. This CDR3 contains 15 residues. The V end was cut by 4 bases, the J end by 0 bases, with 11 bases between.

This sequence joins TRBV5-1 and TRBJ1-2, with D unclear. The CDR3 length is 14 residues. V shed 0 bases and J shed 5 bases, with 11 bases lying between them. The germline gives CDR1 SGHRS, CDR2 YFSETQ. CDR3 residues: CASSLAPGMYGYTF. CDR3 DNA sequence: TGCGCCAGCAGCTTGGCGCCCGGGATGTATGGCTACACCTTC.

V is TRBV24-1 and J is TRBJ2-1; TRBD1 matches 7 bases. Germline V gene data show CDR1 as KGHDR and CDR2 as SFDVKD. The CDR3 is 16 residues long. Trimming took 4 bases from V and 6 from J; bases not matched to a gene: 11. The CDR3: CATSDSGTAQLNEQFF. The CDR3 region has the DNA TGTGCCACCAGTGACTCCGGGACAGCACAACTCAATGAGCAGTTCTTC.

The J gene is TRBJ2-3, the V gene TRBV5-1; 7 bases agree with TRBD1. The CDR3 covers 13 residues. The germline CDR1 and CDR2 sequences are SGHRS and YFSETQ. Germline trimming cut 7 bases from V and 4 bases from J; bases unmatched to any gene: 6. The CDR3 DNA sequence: TGCGCCAGCGGCCGACAGGGACCAGATACGCAGTATTTT. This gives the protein CASGRQGPDTQYF.

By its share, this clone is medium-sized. This chain's CDR3 is CSVGTAGELFF. DNA of the CDR3: TGCAGCGTCGGGACTGCCGGGGAGCTGTTTTTT. J is TRBJ2-2 and V is TRBV29-1; possibly TRBD2 for D (6 bases). Trimming took off 6 bases at V and 6 bases at J, with 8 bases between the two ends. Germline values: CDR1 SQVTM, CDR2 ANQGSEA. The CDR3 runs to 11 residues.

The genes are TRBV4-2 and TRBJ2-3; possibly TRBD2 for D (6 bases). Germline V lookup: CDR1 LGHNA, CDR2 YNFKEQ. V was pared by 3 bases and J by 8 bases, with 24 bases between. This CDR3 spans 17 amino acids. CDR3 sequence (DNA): TGTGCCAGCAGCCATGACACCGTCGGGACTCCCAAGGGTACGCAGTATTTT. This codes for CASSHDTVGTPKGTQYF.

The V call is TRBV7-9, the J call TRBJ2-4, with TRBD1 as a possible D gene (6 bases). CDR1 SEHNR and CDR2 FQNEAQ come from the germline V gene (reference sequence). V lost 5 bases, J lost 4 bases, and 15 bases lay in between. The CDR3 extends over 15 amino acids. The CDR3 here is CASSPSWQGKNIQYF. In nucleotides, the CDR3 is TGTGCCAGCAGCCCCAGTTGGCAGGGGAAAAACATTCAGTACTTC.

This chain's CDR3 is CASSTSGGAVYEQFF. CDR3 sequence (DNA): TGCGCCAGCAGTACTAGCGGGGGGGCCGTATATGAGCAGTTCTTC. The J gene is TRBJ2-1, the V gene TRBV5-1, with 13 bases fitting TRBD2. Germline values: CDR1 SGHRS, CDR2 YFSETQ. The CDR3 has 15 residues. The trim removed 5 bases at V and 8 bases at J, leaving 7 bases unmatched.

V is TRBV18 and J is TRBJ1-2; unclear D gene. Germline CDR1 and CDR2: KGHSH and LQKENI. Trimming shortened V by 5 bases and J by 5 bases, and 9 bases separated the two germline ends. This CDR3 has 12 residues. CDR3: CASSSNKYGYTF. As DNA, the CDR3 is TGTGCCAGCTCATCTAATAAGTATGGCTACACCTTC.

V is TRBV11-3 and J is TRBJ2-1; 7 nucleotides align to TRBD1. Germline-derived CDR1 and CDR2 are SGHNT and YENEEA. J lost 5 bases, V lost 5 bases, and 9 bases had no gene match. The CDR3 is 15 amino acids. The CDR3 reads CASSLQGGANNEQFF. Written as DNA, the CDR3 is TGTGCCAGCAGCCTACAAGGGGGCGCCAACAATGAGCAGTTCTTC.

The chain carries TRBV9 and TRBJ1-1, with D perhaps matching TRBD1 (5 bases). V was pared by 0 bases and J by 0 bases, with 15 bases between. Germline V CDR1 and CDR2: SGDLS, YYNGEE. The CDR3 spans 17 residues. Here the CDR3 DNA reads TGTGCCAGCAGCGTAGGGGCAGGGAGGGGAATGAACACTGAAGCTTTCTTT. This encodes CASSVGAGRGMNTEAFF.

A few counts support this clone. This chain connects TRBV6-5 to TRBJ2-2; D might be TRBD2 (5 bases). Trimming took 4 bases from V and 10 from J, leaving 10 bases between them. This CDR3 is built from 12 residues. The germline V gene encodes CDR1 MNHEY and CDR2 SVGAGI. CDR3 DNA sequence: TGTGCCAGCAGTTCGACTACCCTGGAGCTGTTTTTT. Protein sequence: CASSSTTLELFF.

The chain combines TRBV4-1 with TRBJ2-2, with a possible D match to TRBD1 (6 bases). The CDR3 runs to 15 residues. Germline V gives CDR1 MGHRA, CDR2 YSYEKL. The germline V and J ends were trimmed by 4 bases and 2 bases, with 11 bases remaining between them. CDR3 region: CASSLGTRNTGELFF. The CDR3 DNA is TGCGCCAGCAGCCTCGGGACAAGAAACACCGGGGAGCTGTTTTTT.

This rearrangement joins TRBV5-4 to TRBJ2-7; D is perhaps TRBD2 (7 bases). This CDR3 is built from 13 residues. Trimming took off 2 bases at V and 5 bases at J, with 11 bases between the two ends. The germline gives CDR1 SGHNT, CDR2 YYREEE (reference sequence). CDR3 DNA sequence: TGTGCCAGCAGCTTACAGGGAGGGGACGAGCAGTACTTC. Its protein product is CASSLQGGDEQYF.

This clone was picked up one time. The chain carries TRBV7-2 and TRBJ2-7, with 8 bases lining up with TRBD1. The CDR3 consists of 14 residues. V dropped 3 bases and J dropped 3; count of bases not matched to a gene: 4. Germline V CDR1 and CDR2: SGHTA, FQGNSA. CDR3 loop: CASSFSGTGYEQYF. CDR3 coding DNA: TGTGCCAGCAGCTTTTCGGGGACAGGCTACGAGCAGTACTTC. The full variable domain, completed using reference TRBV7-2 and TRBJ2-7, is GAGVSQSPSNKVTEKGKDVELRCDPISGHTALYWYRQSLGQGLEFLIYFQGNSAPDKSGLPSDRFSAERTGGSVSTLTIQRTQQEDSAVYLCASSFSGTGYEQYFGPGTRLTVT.

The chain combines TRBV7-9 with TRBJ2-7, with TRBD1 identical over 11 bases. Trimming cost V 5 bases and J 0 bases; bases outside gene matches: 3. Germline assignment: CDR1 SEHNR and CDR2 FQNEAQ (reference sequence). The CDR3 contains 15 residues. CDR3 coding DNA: TGTGCCAGCAGCCCTGGACAGGGGGCCTCCTACGAGCAGTACTTC. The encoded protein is CASSPGQGASYEQYF.

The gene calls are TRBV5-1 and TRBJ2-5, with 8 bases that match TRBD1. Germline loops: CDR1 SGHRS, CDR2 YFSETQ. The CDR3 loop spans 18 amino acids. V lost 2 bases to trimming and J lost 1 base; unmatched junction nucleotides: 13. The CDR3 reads CASSLGDRIKFGQETQYF. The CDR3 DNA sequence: TGCGCCAGCAGCTTAGGGGACAGGATTAAATTCGGCCAAGAGACCCAGTACTTC. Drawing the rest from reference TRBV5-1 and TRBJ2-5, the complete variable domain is KAGVTQTPRYLIKTRGQQVTLSCSPISGHRSVSWYQQTPGQGLQFLFEYFSETQRNKGNFPGRFSGRQFSNSRSEMNVSTLELGDSALYLCASSLGDRIKFGQETQYFGPGTRLLVL.

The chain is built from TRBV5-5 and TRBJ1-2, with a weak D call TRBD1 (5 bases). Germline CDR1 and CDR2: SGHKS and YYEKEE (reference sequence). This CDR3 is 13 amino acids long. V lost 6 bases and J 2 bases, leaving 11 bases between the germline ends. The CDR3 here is CASKGIGNYGYTF. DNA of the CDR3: TGTGCCAGCAAGGGGATAGGGAACTATGGCTACACCTTC. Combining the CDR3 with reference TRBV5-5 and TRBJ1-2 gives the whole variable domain DAGVTQSPTHLIKTRGQQVTLRCSPISGHKSVSWYQQVLGQGPQFIFQYYEKEERGRGNFPDRFSARQFPNYSSELNVNALLLGDSALYLCASKGIGNYGYTFGSGTRLTVV.

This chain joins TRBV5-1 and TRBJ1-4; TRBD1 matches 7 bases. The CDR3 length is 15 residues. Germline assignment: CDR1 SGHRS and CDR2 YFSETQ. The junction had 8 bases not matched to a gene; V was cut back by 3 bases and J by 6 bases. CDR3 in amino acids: CASSSRQGRDEKLFF. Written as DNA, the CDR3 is TGCGCCAGCAGCTCGAGACAGGGAAGGGATGAAAAACTGTTTTTT.

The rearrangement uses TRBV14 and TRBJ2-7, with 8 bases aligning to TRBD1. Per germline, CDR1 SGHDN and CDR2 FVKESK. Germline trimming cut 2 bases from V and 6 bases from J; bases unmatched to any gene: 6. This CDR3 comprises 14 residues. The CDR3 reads CASSQIRGQAEQYF. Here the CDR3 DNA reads TGTGCCAGCAGCCAAATTAGGGGACAGGCCGAGCAGTACTTC.

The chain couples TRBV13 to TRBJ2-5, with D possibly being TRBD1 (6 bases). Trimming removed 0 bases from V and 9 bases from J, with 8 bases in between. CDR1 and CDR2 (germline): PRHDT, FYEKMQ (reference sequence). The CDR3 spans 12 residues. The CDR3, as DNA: TGTGCCAGCAGCTTAGGGGGGACACCCCAGTACTTC. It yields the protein CASSLGGTPQYF.

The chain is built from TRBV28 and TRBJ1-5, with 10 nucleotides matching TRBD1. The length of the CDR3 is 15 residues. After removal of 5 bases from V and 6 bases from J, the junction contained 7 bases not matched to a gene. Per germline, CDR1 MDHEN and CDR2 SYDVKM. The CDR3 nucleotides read TGTGCCAGCAGTCTAATTGGGACAGGGGCTCAGCCCCAGCATTTT. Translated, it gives CASSLIGTGAQPQHF.

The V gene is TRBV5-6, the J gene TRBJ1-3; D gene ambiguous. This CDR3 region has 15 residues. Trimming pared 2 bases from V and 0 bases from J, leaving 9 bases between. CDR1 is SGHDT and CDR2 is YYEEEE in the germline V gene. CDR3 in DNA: TGTGCCAGCAGCTTTTACCTGAGCTCTGGAAACACCATATATTTT. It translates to CASSFYLSSGNTIYF.

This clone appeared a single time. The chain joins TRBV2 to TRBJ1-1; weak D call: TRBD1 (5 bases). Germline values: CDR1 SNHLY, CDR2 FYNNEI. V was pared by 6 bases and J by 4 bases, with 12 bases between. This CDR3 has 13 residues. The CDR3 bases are TGTGCCAGCAGCGCGGACATAGGCACTGAAGCTTTCTTT. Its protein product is CASSADIGTEAFF.

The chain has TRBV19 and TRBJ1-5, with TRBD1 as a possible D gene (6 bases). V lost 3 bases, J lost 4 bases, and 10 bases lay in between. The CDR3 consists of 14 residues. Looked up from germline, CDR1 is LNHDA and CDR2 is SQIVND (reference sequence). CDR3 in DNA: TGTGCCAGTAGTATCGGGACACGGAATCAGCCCCAGCATTTT. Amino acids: CASSIGTRNQPQHF. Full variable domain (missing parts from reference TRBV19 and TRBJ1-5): DGGITQSPKYLFRKEGQNVTLSCEQNLNHDAMYWYRQDPGQGLRLIYYSQIVNDFQKGDIAEGYSVSREKKESFPLTVTSAQKNPTAFYLCASSIGTRNQPQHFGDGTRLSIL.